The rows below give T cell receptor beta chains drawn from one sample of a study of blood T cell repertoires in COVID-19. Clones were read by immunoSEQ multiplex PCR, and TCRdb kept only the in-frame ones, dropping some. The sample yields approximately 160,000 clones, 86% seen once. Specimen: peripheral blood. The origin of the receptors is a woman aged 70-85 years with acute or convalescent COVID-19. The CDR3 runs from the conserved cysteine through the conserved F or W. A D gene is named only where the DNA matches it firmly. Size tells how often a clone was seen (once, few, many) or the class of an expanded clone, and some rows leave it out.

clone size	D gene	V gene	CDR3 length	J gene	CDR3 protein	CDR3 DNA
-	TRBD1	TRBV5-1	15	TRBJ1-6	CASSFLQGADSPLHF	TGCGCCAGCAGCTTTCTACAGGGGGCGGATTCACCCCTCCACTTT
-	TRBD1	TRBV6-5	14	TRBJ1-3	CASRLGTGGNTIYF	TGTGCCAGCAGACTCGGGACAGGGGGAAACACCATATATTTT
-	TRBD1	TRBV7-2	14	TRBJ1-1	CASSGQGVRTEAFF	TGTGCCAGCAGCGGACAGGGGGTACGCACTGAAGCTTTCTTT
-	TRBD1	TRBV5-4	15	TRBJ1-1	CASSLGGQGDTEAFF	TGTGCCAGCAGCTTGGGGGGCCAGGGGGACACTGAAGCTTTCTTT
-	-	TRBV27	15	TRBJ1-1	CASSLSPRGGAEAFF	TGTGCCAGCAGTTTATCGCCGAGGGGGGGGGCTGAAGCTTTCTTT
once	TRBD1	TRBV30	15	TRBJ1-5	CAWSAMGQLNQPQHF	TGTGCCTGGAGTGCAATGGGACAGCTCAATCAGCCCCAGCATTTT
-	-	TRBV28	14	TRBJ2-5	CASSLPGSTKTQYF	TGTGCCAGCAGTTTGCCCGGGTCCACTAAGACCCAGTACTTC
-	TRBD1	TRBV30	13	TRBJ1-2	CAWGRQGVGGYTF	TGTGCCTGGGGCCGACAGGGGGTGGGTGGCTACACCTTC
-	TRBD1	TRBV3-1/TRBV3-2	16	TRBJ1-5	CASSQGTGSNNQPQHF	TGTGCCAGCAGCCAAGGGACAGGGTCGAACAATCAGCCCCAGCATTTT
-	TRBD2	TRBV5-6	17	TRBJ2-1	CASSLLRLAGGRYEQFF	TGTGCCAGCAGCCTCCTAAGACTAGCGGGGGGCAGGTATGAGCAGTTCTTC
-	-	TRBV6-1	17	TRBJ2-4	CASSEVRGFPAKNIQYF	TGTGCCAGCAGTGAAGTTCGGGGATTCCCTGCCAAAAACATTCAGTACTTC
-	-	TRBV6-2/TRBV6-3	15	TRBJ1-2	CASSSVDRHIYGYTF	TGTGCCAGCAGTTCCGTCGACAGACACATCTATGGCTACACCTTC
once	TRBD2	TRBV3-1/TRBV3-2	16	TRBJ2-1	CASSQIRTSGYNEQFF	TGTGCCAGCAGCCAAATCAGGACTAGCGGGTACAATGAGCAGTTCTTC
-	-	TRBV19	13	TRBJ1-2	CASSVSGLYGYTF	TGTGCCAGTAGTGTATCAGGGCTCTATGGCTACACCTTC
-	TRBD1	TRBV4-1	15	TRBJ2-7	CASSQLRTGGFEQYF	TGCGCCAGCAGCCAACTAAGGACAGGGGGCTTCGAGCAGTACTTC
-	-	TRBV6-6	13	TRBJ2-1	CASSYGGRNEQFF	TGTGCCAGCAGTTACGGAGGGAGGAATGAGCAGTTCTTC
-	-	TRBV4-3	17	TRBJ1-1	CASSQDPARPRGTEAFF	TGCGCCAGCAGCCAAGATCCTGCCAGGCCCCGGGGCACTGAAGCTTTCTTT
-	-	TRBV18	15	TRBJ2-2	CASSIGQTNTGELFF	TGTGCCAGCTCTATAGGACAGACAAACACCGGGGAGCTGTTTTTT
-	-	TRBV19	16	TRBJ1-5	CASTHRSRQGNQPQHF	TGTGCCAGTACCCATCGAAGCCGGCAGGGGAATCAGCCCCAGCATTTT
-	-	TRBV3-1/TRBV3-2	13	TRBJ1-2	CASSQAGNYGYTF	TGTGCCAGCAGCCAAGCCGGGAACTATGGCTACACCTTC
few	TRBD1	TRBV6-2/TRBV6-3	12	TRBJ2-1	CASSYKGAEQFF	TGTGCCAGCAGTTACAAGGGGGCCGAGCAGTTCTTC
once	TRBD1	TRBV11-2	15	TRBJ1-6	CASSPGTGVLSPLHF	TGTGCCAGCAGCCCCGGGACAGGGGTTTTATCACCCCTCCACTTT
-	TRBD1	TRBV6-5	13	TRBJ1-2	CASSLGQKYGYTF	TGTGCCAGCAGCCTGGGACAGAAATATGGCTACACCTTC
-	TRBD1	TRBV28	15	TRBJ1-1	CASSSGTGQRAEAFF	TGTGCCAGCAGTTCGGGGACAGGGCAACGGGCTGAAGCTTTCTTT
-	-	TRBV27	14	TRBJ1-2	CASSFAYNSYGYTF	TGTGCCAGCAGTTTCGCTTACAACAGCTATGGCTACACCTTC
-	-	TRBV15	11	TRBJ2-7	CATSSQYEQYF	TGTGCCACCAGCAGTCAGTACGAGCAGTACTTC
-	-	TRBV10-3	16	TRBJ2-2	CAISGSTSSYTGELFF	TGTGCCATCAGTGGGTCCACTAGCAGCTACACCGGGGAGCTGTTTTTT